These 19 T cell receptor beta chains originate from one sample sequenced in a study of T-cell memory formation after mild COVID-19. From the 5' RACE reads, TCRdb called clonotypes with MiXCR, one entry per CDR3 protein. The sample lists 110,000 to 150,000 distinct CDR3 sequences, more than 13% occurring once. The source material was PBMCs or a T cell subset sorted from them (not recorded which). These receptors came from an adult woman who had mild COVID-19 (a few samples of this study predate the infection). Cell type and time point are not known.

This clonotype appeared a few times. The chain has TRBV5-1 and TRBJ2-7; D is possibly TRBD2 (5 bases). V was pared by 4 bases and J by 3 bases, with 26 bases between. The CDR3 covers 18 residues. Germline V gives CDR1 SGHRS, CDR2 YFSETQ. The CDR3: CASSPEITRETSHYEQYF. CDR3 sequence (DNA): TGCGCCAGCAGCCCGGAAATTACCCGGGAAACGTCTCACTACGAGCAGTACTTC.

This clonotype was seen a few times. The chain has TRBV5-5 and TRBJ2-1; TRBD1 agrees at 7 bases. Losses at the gene ends were 0 bases for V and 3 bases for J; bases not matched to a gene: 3. CDR3 length: 15 residues. In germline, CDR1 is SGHKS, CDR2 YYEKEE (reference sequence). CDR3 residues: CASSLGQGDYNEQFF. In DNA, the CDR3 is TGTGCCAGCAGCTTGGGGCAGGGGGACTACAATGAGCAGTTCTTC.

There are a few counts of this clonotype. V is TRBV4-1 and J is TRBJ2-7; TRBD1 matches 9 bases. This CDR3 is built from 14 residues. CDR1 and CDR2 (germline): MGHRA, YSYEKL. Trimming cost V 1 base and J 6 bases; bases outside gene matches: 4. CDR3 sequence: CASSQGGTGSEQYF. In DNA form, the CDR3 reads TGCGCCAGCAGCCAAGGGGGGACAGGGAGCGAGCAGTACTTC.

The chain combines TRBV4-1 with TRBJ1-1; D is possibly TRBD1 (5 bases). V lost 0 bases and J 11 bases, leaving 19 bases between the germline ends. CDR1 MGHRA and CDR2 YSYEKL come from the germline V gene. This CDR3 has 15 residues. CDR3 nucleotides: TGCGCCAGCAGCCAAGATTCGGGCACCGGGACTGGGGCTTTCTTT. As protein: CASSQDSGTGTGAFF.

This rearrangement joins TRBV7-9 to TRBJ2-1; TRBD2 might be the D (6 bases). V lost 5 bases, J lost 8 bases, and 13 bases lay in between. Germline loops: CDR1 SEHNR, CDR2 FQNEAQ (reference sequence). CDR3 length equals 13 residues. The CDR3 DNA reads TGTGCCAGCAGCCCCAGCGGGTATGATGAGCAGTTCTTC. It yields the protein CASSPSGYDEQFF. Together with reference TRBV7-9 and TRBJ2-1, the CDR3 gives the full variable domain: DTGVSQNPRHKITKRGQNVTFRCDPISEHNRLYWYRQTLGQGPEFLTYFQNEAQLEKSRLLSDRFSAERPKGSFSTLEIQRTEQGDSAMYLCASSPSGYDEQFFGPGTRLTVL.

The chain combines TRBV20-1 with TRBJ1-2, with a tentative D call TRBD1 (6 bases). This CDR3 is 12 amino acids long. The V end lost 7 bases, the J end lost 2 bases, and 11 bases lay between the germline ends. The germline V gene encodes CDR1 DFQATT and CDR2 SNEGSKA (reference sequence). The CDR3 region has the DNA TGCAGTGTTGGCAGGGGAAACTATGGCTACACCTTC. Its protein is CSVGRGNYGYTF.

This clonotype has more than one count but fewer than ten. The chain couples TRBV7-9 to TRBJ2-3; the D gene is possibly TRBD2 (5 bases). The V gene lost 0 bases and the J gene lost 6 bases, with 10 bases spanning the gap. Germline V gene data show CDR1 as SEHNR and CDR2 as FQNEAQ (reference sequence). The CDR3 totals 14 residues. The CDR3 here is CASSLALGLDTQYF. The CDR3, as DNA: TGTGCCAGCAGCTTAGCGCTCGGACTCGATACGCAGTATTTT.

This clonotype was counted only a few times. The CDR3 here is CASSSPRDYDLEAFF. The CDR3 DNA is TGTGCCAGCAGCTCCCCCCGGGACTACGACCTTGAAGCTTTCTTT. The J gene is TRBJ1-1, the V gene TRBV7-2, with a possible D match to TRBD1 (5 bases). The CDR3 length is 15 residues. Germline V gene sequence: CDR1 SGHTA, CDR2 FQGNSA. V lost 4 bases to trimming and J lost 7 bases, with 19 bases between them.

The V and J genes are TRBV5-1 and TRBJ2-3; D remains ambiguous. The CDR3 is 15 residues long. Trimming took 0 bases from V and 3 from J, leaving 11 bases between them. The germline V gene has CDR1 SGHRS and CDR2 YFSETQ. The chain's CDR3 is CASSLGSIGTDTQYF. CDR3 bases: TGCGCCAGCAGCTTGGGTTCAATCGGGACAGATACGCAGTATTTT.

This clonotype turned up a few times. This chain links TRBV15 with TRBJ2-7; D perhaps matches TRBD2 (5 bases). This CDR3 region has 15 residues. CDR1 and CDR2 from the germline V gene are LNHNV and YYDKDF (reference sequence). The ends were cut back, 3 bases at V and 4 bases at J, with 16 bases in the middle. CDR3 sequence reads: CATSSGRNLAYEQYF. CDR3 nucleotides: TGTGCCACCAGCAGCGGACGGAACCTAGCTTACGAGCAGTACTTC.

This clonotype was seen repeatedly, ten times or more. The chain has TRBV7-8 and TRBJ2-7; 10 bases fit TRBD2. V lost 3 bases and J lost 2; bases outside the gene matches: 4. CDR3 size: 15 residues. The germline gives CDR1 SGHVS, CDR2 FQNEAQ. The CDR3: CASSFELAGTYEQYF. The DNA for the CDR3 is TGTGCCAGCAGCTTCGAACTAGCGGGGACCTACGAGCAGTACTTC.

This clonotype was picked up a small number of times. V and J are TRBV12-3 or TRBV12-4 and TRBJ2-7; 7 bases agree with TRBD1. CDR3 length: 13 residues. The ends lost 2 bases at V and 5 bases at J; junction bases unmatched: 3. The CDR3 nucleotides read TGTGCCAGCAGTTTAAACAGGGGCCACGAGCAGTACTTC. It encodes CASSLNRGHEQYF.

The sample holds a few counts of this clonotype. J is TRBJ1-2 and V is TRBV5-6; D is uncertain. This CDR3 has 12 residues. CDR1 and CDR2 (germline): SGHDT, YYEEEE. V was shortened by 1 base and J by 4 bases, with 5 bases between the two germline ends. CDR3 nucleotide sequence: TGTGCCAGCAGCTTGTTAGGCTATGGCTACACCTTC. Translation: CASSLLGYGYTF. The variable domain in full, with the rest retrieved from reference TRBV5-6 and TRBJ1-2, is DAGVTQSPTHLIKTRGQQVTLRCSPKSGHDTVSWYQQALGQGPQFIFQYYEEEERQRGNFPDRFSGHQFPNYSSELNVNALLLGDSALYLCASSLLGYGYTFGSGTRLTVV.

Of note for this clonotype: With a much larger clone just one base away, this may be a read error. This chain joins TRBV6-2 or TRBV6-3 and TRBJ2-7; 10 positions agree with TRBD2. The CDR3 is 16 amino acids. Unmatched junction bases numbered 11, after V lost 7 bases and J lost 2 bases. The V gene's germline CDR1 is MNHEY and CDR2 SVGEGT. The CDR3 bases are TGTGCCAGCATCGGCGGGCGGCTAGCGGGAGCCTACGAGCAGTACTTC. Translated: CASIGGRLAGAYEQYF.

This chain connects TRBV14 to TRBJ2-7, with D maybe TRBD2 (5 bases). Germline CDR1 is SGHDN and CDR2 is FVKESK. The V end was cut by 3 bases, the J end by 3 bases, with 12 bases between. The CDR3 loop spans 14 amino acids. For the CDR3, the DNA is TGTGCCAGCAGCCAGCGTGGAGAGGGCTACGAGCAGTACTTC. It encodes CASSQRGEGYEQYF.

This clonotype has just a few counts. V is TRBV5-1 and J is TRBJ2-3, with D tentatively TRBD2 (6 bases). The germline gives CDR1 SGHRS, CDR2 YFSETQ. CDR3 length equals 15 residues. Trimming shortened V by 1 base and J by 2 bases, and 11 bases separated the two germline ends. The CDR3 loop reads CASSLRGYNTDTQYF. CDR3 DNA: TGCGCCAGCAGCTTGCGGGGGTATAACACAGATACGCAGTATTTT.

This clonotype was picked up a small number of times. The chain has TRBV19 and TRBJ2-1; 10 nucleotides match TRBD2. Germline CDR1 reads LNHDA; CDR2 reads SQIVND (reference sequence). Trimming removed 3 bases from V and 5 bases from J; junction bases left unmatched: 7. The CDR3 consists of 16 residues. CDR3 amino acids: CASSIQLLAGDNEQFF. CDR3 coding DNA: TGTGCCAGTAGTATTCAATTGCTAGCGGGAGACAATGAGCAGTTCTTC.

The CDR3 DNA follows: TGCAGCGTTGAATACGGGAGTAACAATGAGCAGTTCTTC. Translated: CSVEYGSNNEQFF. V gene TRBV29-1 combines with J gene TRBJ2-1; D may be TRBD2 (6 bases). Germline CDR1 SQVTM, CDR2 ANQGSEA. Trimming cost V 2 bases and J 5 bases, with 10 bases left between them. This CDR3 is built from 13 residues.

Only a few counts were recorded for this clonotype. V and J are TRBV5-1 and TRBJ1-1, with D possibly matching TRBD1 (5 bases). This CDR3 region has 14 residues. Germline loops: CDR1 SGHRS, CDR2 YFSETQ. Trimming took off 9 bases at V and 7 bases at J, with 22 bases between the two ends. In nucleotides, the CDR3 is TGCGCCACCAGGCGGGGAGACAGTGGCTATGAAGCTTTCTTT. Its translation is CATRRGDSGYEAFF.